These 2 T cell receptor beta chains share one sample of origin, sequenced in a study of identical twins. In TCRdb, the 5' RACE reads were re-called with MiXCR into one record per CDR3 protein. Of about 210,000 distinct CDR3 sequences listed, 9.4% are singletons. The sequenced sample was memory (CD45RO+) T cells sorted from blood. These receptors all come from a woman aged 18 to 35 in good health.

In its sample, this clonotype was seen many times. The chain is built from TRBV20-1 and TRBJ1-1; the match to TRBD1 covers 8 bases. Trimming at V came to 7 bases and at J to 2 bases, leaving 18 bases not matched to a gene. This CDR3 is built from 17 residues. Germline CDR1 DFQATT, CDR2 SNEGSKA (reference sequence). CDR3: CSVPMVRQGMINTEAFF. The DNA of the CDR3 is TGCAGTGTCCCGATGGTAAGACAGGGGATGATCAACACTGAAGCTTTCTTT.

This clonotype was seen more than once but under ten times. This CDR3 reads CASSPNTTPETQYF. CDR3 DNA: TGTGCCAGCAGCCCTAATACCACCCCCGAGACCCAGTACTTC. V gene TRBV9 combines with J gene TRBJ2-5; D is unclear. With 4 bases removed from V and 5 bases from J, the gap between germline ends came to 15 bases. The V gene's germline CDR1 is SGDLS and CDR2 YYNGEE. There are 14 residues in the CDR3.